This T cell receptor (beta chain) was obtained from a study of blood T cells in healthy people across ages. The study's findings and limits: Per million T cells, TCR beta diversity dropped about linearly as age rose. In these data, TCR beta diversity tracked strongly with naive T cell percentage.

In this sample, this clonotype turned up many times. Its antigen is unidentified. Then a second PCR, running roughly 7 to 11 cycles, was carried out with a sample-barcoded 5' primer and a J-beta primer mix. One entry per CDR3 protein results from TCRdb running MiXCR on the 5' RACE reads. The repertoire holds 700,000 to 850,000 distinct CDR3 sequences, with 40% to 65% as singletons. Donation came from healthy Caucasian individuals in Russia who were aged 6 to 90. Sequenced input: blood. The sequence was obtained from a man of 80 years or more in good health.

The CDR3 loop is CSVAPRQGYEQYF. CDR3 in DNA: TGCAGCGTTGCCCCAAGACAGGGCTACGAGCAGTACTTC. The chain has TRBV29-1 and TRBJ2-7, with 7 bases identical to TRBD1. The V segment lost 4 bases and the J segment 3 bases; nucleotides outside the gene matches: 6. Germline V gene data show CDR1 as SQVTM and CDR2 as ANQGSEA. The CDR3 sequence is 13 residues long.